This T cell receptor beta chain was sequenced for a study of shared clonotypes between healthy human individuals. Study details: Each donor had three CD4 naive, three CD4 memory, two CD8 naive and one CD8 memory plate.

The study, taken as a whole, reports: Compared with clonotypes that all four donors shared, non-shared clonotypes had lower generation probabilities. The naive CD4 repertoires of a handful of donors were compared, and approximately 5% of clonotypes were shared.

When replicate PCRs were run on sorted subsets, they used 200 ng DNA, 28,000 or so T cell genomes. TCRdb's table, derived via immunoSEQ multiplex PCR, lists solely in-frame clones and lacks some. The sample contains a few million clones, 85% to 95% of which appear only once. The germline V gene encodes CDR1 MDHEN and CDR2 SYDVKM. The CDR3 extends over 16 amino acids. Trimming removed 7 bases from V and 0 bases from J, with 16 bases in between. On this clone itself: Its target is unknown.

Material: naive CD4+ T cells from PBMCs. Subset defined: CD45RA+ positively selected. The chain is built from TRBV28 and TRBJ2-1, with TRBD2 as a possible D gene (6 bases). The clonotype originates from a man between 18 and 29 years old in good health. Some clones in this sample may be carry-over from other donors' samples. CDR3 sequence: CASTSGRGISYNEQFF. CDR3 sequence (DNA): TGTGCCAGCACCTCTGGACGGGGGATCTCCTACAATGAGCAGTTCTTC.